The 23 T cell receptor beta chains below all came from one sample that was sequenced in a study of identical twins. TCRdb independently ran MiXCR on the 5' RACE reads; one entry per CDR3 protein. The sample contains roughly 250,000 distinct CDR3 sequences, more than 12% of which appear only once. The sequenced material came from memory (CD45RO+) T cells sorted from blood. The receptors here all came from a woman younger than 35 in good health.

This clonotype was counted only a few times. The rearrangement uses TRBV6-1 and TRBJ1-2, with D possibly matching TRBD1 (6 bases). The CDR3 totals 15 residues. CDR1 MNHNS and CDR2 SASEGT come from the germline V gene. Deletions cut 5 bases from V and 4 bases from J, with 17 bases between. The CDR3 protein is CASSRGRGSLYGYTF. CDR3 sequence (DNA): TGTGCCAGCAGTCGGGGGAGGGGGAGCCTCTATGGCTACACCTTC.

There are a few counts of this clonotype. The chain couples TRBV12-3 or TRBV12-4 to TRBJ2-7; possible D gene TRBD2, 6 bases. V lost 7 bases, J lost 7 bases, and 14 bases lay in between. This CDR3 contains 12 residues. CDR3 sequence (DNA): TGTGCCAGCAAGGTGGGAGGAGGAGAGCAGTACTTC. It encodes CASKVGGGEQYF.

The chain joins TRBV20-1 to TRBJ2-7; 11 bases line up with TRBD2. The CDR3 is 17 residues long. Germline CDR1 reads DFQATT; CDR2 reads SNEGSKA (reference sequence). Trimming cost V 6 bases and J 5 bases; bases outside gene matches: 18. The CDR3 nucleotides are TGCAGTGCCCGGTCCACTAGCGGGAGAAAGTATTACAACGAGCAGTACTTC. Amino acid sequence: CSARSTSGRKYYNEQYF.

This chain connects TRBV18 to TRBJ2-5, with D hard to call. V was trimmed by 3 bases and J by 5 bases, leaving 7 bases between them. Germline V lookup: CDR1 KGHSH, CDR2 LQKENI. This CDR3 has 12 amino acids. CDR3 nucleotides: TGTGCCAGCTCACCTTCTTTCGAGACCCAGTACTTC. Translated, it gives CASSPSFETQYF.

The V and J genes are TRBV6-1 and TRBJ1-2, with D possibly being TRBD1 (5 bases). Trimming removed 1 base at V and 5 bases at J, with 11 bases between. Germline-derived CDR1 and CDR2 are MNHNS and SASEGT. The CDR3 runs to 14 residues. The CDR3, as DNA: TGTGCCAGCAGTGAAGTCCGGACATCTTATGGCTACACCTTC. This encodes CASSEVRTSYGYTF.

The chain joins TRBV6-2 or TRBV6-3 to TRBJ2-5; 9 bases map to TRBD2. CDR1 and CDR2 (germline): MNHEY, SVGEGT. The V and J ends lost 5 bases and 4 bases, in that order; junction bases with no gene match: 11. CDR3 length: 16 residues. CDR3 coding DNA: TGTGCCAGCAGTAGGATAGCGGGGGATTCTACAGAGACCCAGTACTTC. It is translated as CASSRIAGDSTETQYF.

The rearrangement links TRBV12-3 or TRBV12-4 to TRBJ2-1; 8 positions match TRBD1. The CDR3 loop spans 15 amino acids. Trimming removed 5 bases from V and 6 bases from J; junction bases left unmatched: 9. The CDR3 nucleotides are TGTGCCAGCAGTATTGACAGGGGTGGATTCAATGAGCAGTTCTTC. It yields the protein CASSIDRGGFNEQFF.

This clonotype was observed a few times. The chain links TRBV5-1 to TRBJ2-1, with D possibly matching TRBD2 (6 bases). The germline gives CDR1 SGHRS, CDR2 YFSETQ. V lost 5 bases, J lost 7 bases, and 10 bases lay in between. The CDR3 totals 12 residues. The CDR3 spells CASSGRENEQFF. CDR3 in DNA: TGCGCCAGCAGTGGACGGGAGAATGAGCAGTTCTTC.

V is TRBV2 and J is TRBJ2-3; D may be TRBD2 (6 bases). Trimming shortened V by 6 bases and J by 5 bases, and 6 bases separated the two germline ends. The CDR3 is 11 amino acids. Germline CDR1 reads SNHLY; CDR2 reads FYNNEI. Written as DNA, the CDR3 is TGTGCCAGCAGCGGGGGAGATACGCAGTATTTT. Translation: CASSGGDTQYF.

The chain is built from TRBV11-2 and TRBJ2-5; D is perhaps TRBD1 (6 bases). This CDR3 is built from 13 residues. Germline CDR1 SGHAT, CDR2 FQNNGV. Between the trimmed V and J ends, which lost 4 bases and 3 bases, there was a span of 9 bases. The CDR3 sequence is CASSSRTEETQYF. DNA for the CDR3: TGTGCCAGCAGCTCCCGGACAGAAGAGACCCAGTACTTC. The full variable domain, completed using reference TRBV11-2 and TRBJ2-5, is EAGVAQSPRYKIIEKRQSVAFWCNPISGHATLYWYQQILGQGPKLLIQFQNNGVVDDSQLPKDRFSAERLKGVDSTLKIQPAKLEDSAVYLCASSSRTEETQYFGPGTRLLVL.

In this sample, this clonotype turned up a few times. The chain is built from TRBV9 and TRBJ2-4, with D unresolved. This CDR3 comprises 15 residues. Germline CDR1 and CDR2: SGDLS and YYNGEE. Trimming pared 0 bases from V and 2 bases from J, leaving 9 bases between. The CDR3 coding sequence is TGTGCCAGCAGCGTAGGGGTCCCAACCAAAAACATTCAGTACTTC. This sequence encodes CASSVGVPTKNIQYF. The whole variable domain, filled in from reference TRBV9 and TRBJ2-4, reads DSGVTQTPKHLITATGQRVTLRCSPRSGDLSVYWYQQSLDQGLQFLIQYYNGEERAKGNILERFSAQQFPDLHSELNLSSLELGDSALYFCASSVGVPTKNIQYFGAGTRLSVL.

This chain uses TRBV20-1 with TRBJ2-7; D is ambiguous. Germline CDR1 and CDR2: DFQATT and SNEGSKA (reference sequence). This CDR3 is built from 11 residues. Trimming shortened V by 5 bases and J by 4 bases, and 9 bases separated the two germline ends. The CDR3 here is CSASTQYEQYF. The CDR3 bases are TGCAGTGCTTCCACGCAATACGAGCAGTACTTC.

This clonotype appeared a few times. The V call is TRBV30, the J call TRBJ1-6; 7 bases map to TRBD1. The CDR3 spans 13 residues. The V gene end was trimmed by 6 bases and the J gene end by 6 bases; junction bases not matched to a gene: 5. Germline loops: CDR1 GTSNPN, CDR2 SVGIG (reference sequence). Written as DNA, the CDR3 is TGTGCCTGTACGGGACAGTTTAATTCACCCCTCCACTTT. The encoded protein is CACTGQFNSPLHF.

The chain combines TRBV4-3 with TRBJ1-6; 9 nucleotides align to TRBD1. Germline CDR1 reads LGHNA; CDR2 reads YSLEER. V was clipped by 5 bases and J by 8 bases; unmatched bases: 7. The CDR3 spans 15 residues. CDR3 nucleotide sequence: TGCGCCAGCAGCTTAGATGGACAGGGGCATTCACCCCTCCACTTT. It translates to CASSLDGQGHSPLHF.

This clonotype was found a few times. The chain combines TRBV19 with TRBJ2-3, with TRBD2 matching over 14 bases. V dropped 8 bases and J dropped 5; count of bases not matched to a gene: 3. From germline, CDR1 is LNHDA and CDR2 SQIVND (reference sequence). The CDR3 is made up of 14 amino acids. The CDR3 reads CASAGTSGRDTQYF. For the CDR3, the DNA is TGTGCCAGTGCGGGGACTAGCGGGAGAGATACGCAGTATTTT. Full variable domain (remainder filled in from reference TRBV19 and TRBJ2-3): DGGITQSPKYLFRKEGQNVTLSCEQNLNHDAMYWYRQDPGQGLRLIYYSQIVNDFQKGDIAEGYSVSREKKESFPLTVTSAQKNPTAFYLCASAGTSGRDTQYFGPGTRLTVL.

This clonotype was detected a few times. CDR3 region: CASSLDGLEETQYF. CDR3 bases: TGTGCCAGCAGCTTGGATGGGTTGGAAGAGACCCAGTACTTC. J is TRBJ2-5 and V is TRBV5-5; no clear D. CDR3 length equals 14 residues. Germline V lookup: CDR1 SGHKS, CDR2 YYEKEE (reference sequence). V lost 0 bases, J lost 3 bases, and 9 bases lay in between.

This clonotype showed up just a few times. The chain has TRBV7-2 and TRBJ1-5; D not certain. Germline-derived CDR1 and CDR2 are SGHTA and FQGNSA. The CDR3 spans 13 residues. Trimming took off 4 bases at V and 3 bases at J, with 7 bases between the two ends. Here the CDR3 DNA reads TGTGCCAGCAGCTGGGCCTTCAATCAGCCCCAGCATTTT. Translation gives CASSWAFNQPQHF.

V usage is TRBV20-1 and J usage is TRBJ1-2, with D perhaps TRBD1 (5 bases). Per the germline V gene, CDR1 is DFQATT and CDR2 is SNEGSKA (reference sequence). The CDR3 is 14 amino acids. Trimming removed 2 bases at V and 4 bases at J, with 14 bases between. CDR3 residues: CSARSQGVIYGYTF. The CDR3 DNA reads TGCAGTGCTAGATCCCAGGGAGTCATCTATGGCTACACCTTC.

V usage is TRBV6-1 and J usage is TRBJ1-3; 9 bases are shared with TRBD1. Per germline, CDR1 MNHNS and CDR2 SASEGT. V was clipped by 11 bases and J by 3 bases; unmatched bases: 11. CDR3 length: 15 amino acids. CDR3 sequence: CAGAWGTGCGNTIYF. In DNA form, the CDR3 reads TGTGCCGGAGCGTGGGGGACAGGGTGTGGAAACACCATATATTTT.

This clonotype was counted many times. The chain employs TRBV3-1 and TRBJ2-5; no reliable D call. The CDR3 spans 12 residues. Germline-derived CDR1 and CDR2 are LGHDT and YNNKEL (reference sequence). Trimming stripped 4 bases from V and 2 bases from J, with 5 bases between. Here the CDR3 DNA reads TGTGCCAGCAGCCTACCTCAAGAGACCCAGTACTTC. Amino acid sequence: CASSLPQETQYF.

The chain has TRBV14 and TRBJ2-7; D unclear. CDR3 size: 14 residues. V was cut by 0 bases and J by 3 bases, with 9 bases left in between. Germline-derived CDR1 and CDR2 are SGHDN and FVKESK. CDR3 DNA sequence: TGTGCCAGCAGCCAAGATCTGGGTTTCTACGAGCAGTACTTC. Translated, it gives CASSQDLGFYEQYF. Full variable domain (rest looked up from reference TRBV14 and TRBJ2-7): EAGVTQFPSHSVIEKGQTVTLRCDPISGHDNLYWYRRVMGKEIKFLLHFVKESKQDESGMPNNRFLAERTGGTYSTLKVQPAELEDSGVYFCASSQDLGFYEQYFGPGTRLTVT.

The genes are TRBV5-1 and TRBJ1-5, with D possibly TRBD1 on 5 matching bases. Germline-derived CDR1 and CDR2 are SGHRS and YFSETQ. V shed 3 bases and J shed 0 bases, with 10 bases lying between them. The CDR3 is made up of 15 amino acids. CDR3 coding DNA: TGCGCCAGCAGCTCGGGGACGGGTAGCAATCAGCCCCAGCATTTT. This gives the protein CASSSGTGSNQPQHF.

The rearrangement links TRBV2 to TRBJ2-7; maybe TRBD1 (6 bases). The CDR3 has 12 residues. Germline CDR1 reads SNHLY; CDR2 reads FYNNEI. Trimming shortened V by 7 bases and J by 3 bases, and 10 bases separated the two germline ends. The CDR3 DNA reads TGTGCCAGCACGGACAGAAACTACGAGCAGTACTTC. It is translated as CASTDRNYEQYF.